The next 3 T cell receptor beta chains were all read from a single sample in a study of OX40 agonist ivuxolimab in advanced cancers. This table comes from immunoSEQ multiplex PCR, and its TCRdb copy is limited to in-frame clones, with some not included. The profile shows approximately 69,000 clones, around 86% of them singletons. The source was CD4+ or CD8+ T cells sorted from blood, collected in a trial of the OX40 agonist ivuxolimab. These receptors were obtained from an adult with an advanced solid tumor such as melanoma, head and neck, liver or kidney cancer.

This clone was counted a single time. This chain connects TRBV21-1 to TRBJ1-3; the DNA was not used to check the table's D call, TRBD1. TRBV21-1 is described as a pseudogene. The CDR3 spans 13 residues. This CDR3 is CATKTSSGNTIYF. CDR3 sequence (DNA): TGTGCCACCAAGACATCCTCTGGAAACACCATATATTTT.

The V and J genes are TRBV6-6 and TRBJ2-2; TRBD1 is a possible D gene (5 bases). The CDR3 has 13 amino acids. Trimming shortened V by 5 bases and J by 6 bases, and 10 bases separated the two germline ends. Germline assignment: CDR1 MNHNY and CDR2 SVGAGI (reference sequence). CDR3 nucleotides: TGTGCCAGCAGTCCTAGACAGCCCGGGGAGCTGTTTTTT. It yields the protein CASSPRQPGELFF.

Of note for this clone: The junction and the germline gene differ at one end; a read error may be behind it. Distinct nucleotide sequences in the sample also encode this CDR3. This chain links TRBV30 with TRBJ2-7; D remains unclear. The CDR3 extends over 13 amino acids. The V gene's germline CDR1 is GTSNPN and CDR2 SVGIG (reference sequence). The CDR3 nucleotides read TGCGCCTGGAGTTTAGGGATCGGGTACGAGCAGTACTTC. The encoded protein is CAWSLGIGYEQYF.